This T cell receptor beta chain is drawn from a study of T-cell memory formation after mild COVID-19. Study-level information: TCR clusters showed largely donor specificity. Notes on the study in general: The pre-infection memory compartment contained some responding clones, suggesting cross-reactive memory joined.

MiXCR was run by TCRdb on the 5' RACE reads, yielding one entry per CDR3 protein. This repertoire shows 500,000 to 600,000 distinct CDR3 sequences, more than 15% found once; its top ten account for around 12%. Regarding this clonotype: Its specificity is not known.

The CDR3 extends over 14 amino acids. Looked up from germline, CDR1 is LNHDA and CDR2 is SQIVND (reference sequence). Trimming took 5 bases from V and 5 from J, leaving 16 bases between them. The V and J genes are TRBV19 and TRBJ2-7, with D unclear. The clonotype was recovered from an adult woman who had mild COVID-19 (a few samples of this study predate the infection). Cell type and time point are not known. Input material: PBMCs or a T cell subset sorted from them (not recorded which). The CDR3, as DNA: TGTGCCAGTAGTGATCAACAACCCTGGGACGAGCAGTACTTC. The encoded protein is CASSDQQPWDEQYF.